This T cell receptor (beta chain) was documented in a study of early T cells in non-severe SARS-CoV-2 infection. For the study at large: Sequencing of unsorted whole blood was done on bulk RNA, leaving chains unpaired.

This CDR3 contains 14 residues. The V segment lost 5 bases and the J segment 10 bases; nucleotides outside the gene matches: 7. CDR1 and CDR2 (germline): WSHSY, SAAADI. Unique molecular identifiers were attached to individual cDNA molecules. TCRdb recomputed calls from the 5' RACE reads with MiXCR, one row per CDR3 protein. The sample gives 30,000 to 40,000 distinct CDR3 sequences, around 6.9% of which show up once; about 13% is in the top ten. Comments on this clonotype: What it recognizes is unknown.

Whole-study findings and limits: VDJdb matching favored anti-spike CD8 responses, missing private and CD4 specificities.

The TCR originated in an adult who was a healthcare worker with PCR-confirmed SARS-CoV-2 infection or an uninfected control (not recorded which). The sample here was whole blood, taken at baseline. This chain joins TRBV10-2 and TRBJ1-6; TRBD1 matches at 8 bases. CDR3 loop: CASSRDRKRSPLHF. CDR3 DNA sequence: TGCGCCAGCAGTCGGGACAGGAAAAGGTCACCCCTCCACTTT.